Below, 14 T cell receptor beta chains from the same sample are listed, as sequenced in a study of blood T cell repertoires in COVID-19. Assay: immunoSEQ multiplex PCR; the TCRdb copy retains only in-frame clones and omits some. The sample yields around 42,000 clones, 70% to 90% seen once. Sequencing was carried out using peripheral blood. Receptors were obtained from a woman aged 65 to 85 in a cohort sampled during active COVID-19.

The rearrangement joins TRBV3-1 (or the pseudogene TRBV3-2) to TRBJ2-1, with TRBD2 matching over 7 bases. This CDR3 spans 15 amino acids. From germline, CDR1 is LGHDT and CDR2 YNNKEL (reference sequence). The V gene end was trimmed by 2 bases and the J gene end by 5 bases; junction bases not matched to a gene: 6. CDR3: CASSQSSGYHNEQFF. In DNA form, the CDR3 reads TGTGCCAGCAGCCAAAGTAGCGGGTATCACAATGAGCAGTTCTTC.

Remarks on this clone: Other DNA sequences in this specimen translate into the identical CDR3. The rearrangement joins TRBV3-1 (or the pseudogene TRBV3-2) to TRBJ1-5; unclear D gene. Germline V CDR1 and CDR2: LGHDT, YNNKEL (reference sequence). V gave up 3 bases and J gave up 4 bases, with 10 bases separating them. CDR3 length: 14 residues. The CDR3 DNA reads TGTGCCAGCAGCCACTCGGGAGGAAATCAGCCCCAGCATTTT. This sequence encodes CASSHSGGNQPQHF.

This chain joins TRBV7-8 and TRBJ1-5; 7 nucleotides line up with TRBD1. CDR3 length equals 15 residues. Germline lookup yields CDR1 SGHVS and CDR2 FQNEAQ. Unmatched junction bases numbered 6, after V lost 2 bases and J lost 5 bases. In nucleotides, the CDR3 is TGTGCCAGCAGCTTAACCGGACAGGTCGATCAGCCCCAGCATTTT. Amino acids: CASSLTGQVDQPQHF.

CDR3 sequence reads: CASSDSAGDEQFF. For the CDR3, the DNA is TGTGCCAGCAGTGACTCGGCGGGGGATGAGCAGTTCTTC. The rearrangement joins TRBV12-3 or TRBV12-4 to TRBJ2-1, with TRBD2 matching over 7 bases. The CDR3 loop spans 13 amino acids. The V segment lost 5 bases and the J segment 8 bases; nucleotides outside the gene matches: 6.

The genes are TRBV11-2 and TRBJ2-2; a weak D match, TRBD2 (5 bases). V was trimmed by 6 bases and J by 6 bases, leaving 11 bases between them. This CDR3 has 13 residues. The germline CDR1 and CDR2 sequences are SGHAT and FQNNGV. This chain's CDR3 is CASSVGVAGELFF. In DNA, the CDR3 is TGTGCCAGCAGTGTGGGAGTAGCCGGGGAGCTGTTTTTT.

Regarding this clone: The junction and the germline gene differ at one end; a read error may be behind it. The chain uses TRBV7-7 and TRBJ2-5, with D hard to call. Germline V gives CDR1 SSHAT, CDR2 FNYEAQ (reference sequence). The CDR3 covers 13 residues. The DNA of the CDR3 is TGTGCTAGCAGCTTAGAGCTAGAAGAGACCCAGTACTTC. This translates into CASSLELEETQYF.

The V gene is TRBV19, the J gene TRBJ2-1; 8 nucleotides line up with TRBD2. Germline assignment: CDR1 LNHDA and CDR2 SQIVND (reference sequence). The CDR3 length is 14 residues. V lost 1 base, J lost 8 bases, and 4 bases stayed unmatched. CDR3 protein: CASSIAGGPYEQFF. The CDR3 DNA sequence: TGTGCCAGTAGTATAGCGGGAGGGCCCTATGAGCAGTTCTTC.

The chain links TRBV7-9 to TRBJ2-1; 13 bases align to TRBD2. CDR1 is SEHNR, CDR2 FQNEAQ, per germline (reference sequence). V trimming: 10 bases; J trimming: 7 bases; junction bases outside the gene matches: 7. The CDR3 has 14 amino acids. The CDR3 sequence is CATLRGLAGNEQFF. The CDR3 bases are TGTGCCACCCTCCGGGGACTAGCGGGGAATGAGCAGTTCTTC.

This chain connects TRBV6-2 or TRBV6-3 to TRBJ2-7, with TRBD1 matching 8 bases. Germline V gene lookup returns CDR1 MNHEY and CDR2 SVGEGT. Unmatched junction bases numbered 6, after V lost 5 bases and J lost 6 bases. This CDR3 has 13 amino acids. The CDR3 here is CASSLQGAGEQYF. As DNA, the CDR3 is TGTGCCAGCAGTCTGCAGGGGGCAGGCGAGCAGTACTTC.

This clone was observed once. V gene TRBV3-1 (or the pseudogene TRBV3-2) combines with J gene TRBJ1-2; D is unclear. The CDR3 sequence is 13 residues long. Germline V lookup: CDR1 LGHDT, CDR2 YNNKEL (reference sequence). Trimming cost V 1 base and J 7 bases, with 10 bases left between them. The CDR3, as DNA: TGTGCCAGCAGCCAAGGGTCAGGTCGTGGCTACACCTTC. The encoded protein is CASSQGSGRGYTF.

This clone has just a few counts. The chain couples TRBV6-2 or TRBV6-3 to TRBJ1-2, with 7 bases lining up with TRBD1. Germline CDR1 MNHEY, CDR2 SVGEGT. There are 14 residues in the CDR3. V was clipped by 4 bases and J by 4 bases; unmatched bases: 6. The CDR3 loop is CASSWTGLGYGYTF. For the CDR3, the DNA is TGTGCCAGCAGTTGGACAGGCTTGGGCTATGGCTACACCTTC.

The V gene is TRBV4-2, the J gene TRBJ2-7; D is uncertain. Per the germline V gene, CDR1 is LGHNA and CDR2 is YNFKEQ. CDR3 length: 12 residues. V was trimmed by 0 bases and J by 8 bases, leaving 8 bases between them. The CDR3 DNA sequence: TGTGCCAGCAGCCAAGACCTGAACAAGCAGTACTTC. Residues: CASSQDLNKQYF.

The chain links TRBV5-6 to TRBJ1-1; no clear D gene. The germline V gene has CDR1 SGHDT and CDR2 YYEEEE. Trimming left V 4 bases short and J 3 bases short, with 16 bases between. The CDR3 runs 15 residues. The DNA for the CDR3 is TGTGCCAGCAGCCCCCACCCGGCGGGTGACACTGAAGCTTTCTTT. Translation gives CASSPHPAGDTEAFF. The full variable domain, completed using reference TRBV5-6 and TRBJ1-1, is DAGVTQSPTHLIKTRGQQVTLRCSPKSGHDTVSWYQQALGQGPQFIFQYYEEEERQRGNFPDRFSGHQFPNYSSELNVNALLLGDSALYLCASSPHPAGDTEAFFGQGTRLTVV.

The chain employs TRBV24-1 and TRBJ2-5, with 8 bases lining up with TRBD1. There are 15 residues in the CDR3. The germline V gene has CDR1 KGHDR and CDR2 SFDVKD. V was pared by 1 base and J by 5 bases, with 5 bases of the junction left unmatched. CDR3 bases: TGTGCCACCAGTGATTTCTACAGGGGGTCGGAGACCCAGTACTTC. Amino acid sequence: CATSDFYRGSETQYF.